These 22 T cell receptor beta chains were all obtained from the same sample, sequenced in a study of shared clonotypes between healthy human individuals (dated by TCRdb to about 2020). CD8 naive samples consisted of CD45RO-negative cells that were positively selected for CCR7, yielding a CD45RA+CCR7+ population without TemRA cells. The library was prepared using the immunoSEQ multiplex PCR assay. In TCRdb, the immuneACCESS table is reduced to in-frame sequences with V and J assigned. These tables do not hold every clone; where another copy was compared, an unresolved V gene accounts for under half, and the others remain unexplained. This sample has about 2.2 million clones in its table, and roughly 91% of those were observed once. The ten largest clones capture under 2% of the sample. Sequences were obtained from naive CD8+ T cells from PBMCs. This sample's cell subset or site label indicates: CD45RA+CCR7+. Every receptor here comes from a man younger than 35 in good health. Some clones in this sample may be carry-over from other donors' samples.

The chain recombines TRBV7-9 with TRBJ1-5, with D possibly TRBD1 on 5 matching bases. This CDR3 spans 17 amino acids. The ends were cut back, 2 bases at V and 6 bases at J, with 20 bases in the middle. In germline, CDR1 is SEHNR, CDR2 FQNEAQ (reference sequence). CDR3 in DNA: TGTGCCAGCAGCTTAATTACCGGGGGTAACGTTCTTCAGCCCCAGCATTTT. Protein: CASSLITGGNVLQPQHF.

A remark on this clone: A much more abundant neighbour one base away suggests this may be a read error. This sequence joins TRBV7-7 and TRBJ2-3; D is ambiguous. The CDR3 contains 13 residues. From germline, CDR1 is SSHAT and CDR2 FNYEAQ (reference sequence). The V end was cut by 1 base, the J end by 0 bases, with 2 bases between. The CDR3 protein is CASSLGSTDTQYF. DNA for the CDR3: TGTGCCAGCAGCTTAGGGAGCACAGATACGCAGTATTTT.

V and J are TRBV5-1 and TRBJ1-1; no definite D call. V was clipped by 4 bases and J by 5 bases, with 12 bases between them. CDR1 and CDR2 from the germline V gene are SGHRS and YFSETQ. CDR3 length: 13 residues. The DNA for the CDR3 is TGCGCCAGCAGCGCACGGGAGGCGACTGAAGCTTTCTTT. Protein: CASSAREATEAFF.

CDR3: CASRWAGGNLNYGYTF. The CDR3, as DNA: TGTGCCAGCAGATGGGCAGGGGGTAATCTCAACTATGGCTACACCTTC. The chain links TRBV5-4 to TRBJ1-2; 7 bases map to TRBD1. The V gene end was trimmed by 5 bases and the J gene end by 2 bases; junction bases not matched to a gene: 12. There are 16 residues in the CDR3. CDR1 and CDR2 (germline): SGHNT, YYREEE (reference sequence).

Here the CDR3 DNA reads TGTGCCAGCAGCCCCCGGGACCACCAAGGGACTGAAGCTTTCTTT. This codes for CASSPRDHQGTEAFF. The chain has TRBV9 and TRBJ1-1; D possibly corresponds to TRBD1 (5 bases). Germline V gene lookup returns CDR1 SGDLS and CDR2 YYNGEE. This CDR3 region has 15 residues. With 4 bases removed from V and 5 bases from J, the gap between germline ends came to 18 bases.

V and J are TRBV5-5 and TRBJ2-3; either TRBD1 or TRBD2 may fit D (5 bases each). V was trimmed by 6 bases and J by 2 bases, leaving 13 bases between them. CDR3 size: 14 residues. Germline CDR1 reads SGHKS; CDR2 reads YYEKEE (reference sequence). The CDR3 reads CASIPGAHTDTQYF. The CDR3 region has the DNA TGTGCCAGCATCCCCGGGGCTCACACAGATACGCAGTATTTT. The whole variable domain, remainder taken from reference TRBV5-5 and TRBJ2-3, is DAGVTQSPTHLIKTRGQQVTLRCSPISGHKSVSWYQQVLGQGPQFIFQYYEKEERGRGNFPDRFSARQFPNYSSELNVNALLLGDSALYLCASIPGAHTDTQYFGPGTRLTVL.

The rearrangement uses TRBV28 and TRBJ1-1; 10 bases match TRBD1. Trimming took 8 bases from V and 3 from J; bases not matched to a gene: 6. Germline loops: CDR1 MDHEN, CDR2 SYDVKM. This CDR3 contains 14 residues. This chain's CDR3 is CASVGDRGDTEAFF. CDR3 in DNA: TGTGCCAGCGTGGGGGACAGGGGTGACACTGAAGCTTTCTTT. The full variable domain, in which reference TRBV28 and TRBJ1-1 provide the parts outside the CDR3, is DVKVTQSSRYLVKRTGEKVFLECVQDMDHENMFWYRQDPGLGLRLIYFSYDVKMKEKGDIPEGYSVSREKKERFSLILESASTNQTSMYLCASVGDRGDTEAFFGQGTRLTVV.

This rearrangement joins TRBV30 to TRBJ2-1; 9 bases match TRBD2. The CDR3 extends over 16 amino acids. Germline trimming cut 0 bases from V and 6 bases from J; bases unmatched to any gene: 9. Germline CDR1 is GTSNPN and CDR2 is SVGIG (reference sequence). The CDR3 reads CAWSVRATSGINEQFF. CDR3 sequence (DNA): TGTGCCTGGAGTGTACGAGCGACTAGCGGTATCAATGAGCAGTTCTTC.

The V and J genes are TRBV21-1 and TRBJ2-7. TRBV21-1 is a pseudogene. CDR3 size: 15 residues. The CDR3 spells CASSNSGKIPYEQYF. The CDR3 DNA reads TGTGCCAGCAGCAACTCTGGAAAAATACCCTACGAGCAGTACTTC.

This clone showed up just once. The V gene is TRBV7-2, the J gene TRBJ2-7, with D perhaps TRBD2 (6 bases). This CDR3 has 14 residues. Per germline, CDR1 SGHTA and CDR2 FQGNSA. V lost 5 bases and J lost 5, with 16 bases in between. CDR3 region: CASSSLVGLDEQYF. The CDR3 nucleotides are TGTGCCAGCAGCAGCCTCGTGGGACTCGACGAGCAGTACTTC.

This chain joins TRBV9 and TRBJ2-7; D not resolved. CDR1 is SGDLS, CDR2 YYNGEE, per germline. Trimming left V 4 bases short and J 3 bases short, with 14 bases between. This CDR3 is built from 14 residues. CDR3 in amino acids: CASSIGSVVYEQYF. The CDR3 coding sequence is TGTGCCAGCAGCATCGGCTCGGTGGTCTACGAGCAGTACTTC.

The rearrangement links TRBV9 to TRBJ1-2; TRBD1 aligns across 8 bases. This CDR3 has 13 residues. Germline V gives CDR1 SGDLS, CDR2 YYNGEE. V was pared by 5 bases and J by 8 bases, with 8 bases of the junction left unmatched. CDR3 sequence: CASRTGAPWGYTF. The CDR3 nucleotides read TGTGCCAGCAGGACAGGGGCGCCCTGGGGCTACACCTTC.

The CDR3 reads CSVEPNKPAQETQYF. In DNA, the CDR3 is TGCAGCGTTGAACCCAACAAGCCAGCCCAAGAGACCCAGTACTTC. This rearrangement joins TRBV29-1 to TRBJ2-5; unclear D gene. V shed 2 bases and J shed 1 base, with 14 bases lying between them. From germline, CDR1 is SQVTM and CDR2 ANQGSEA. The CDR3 length is 15 residues.

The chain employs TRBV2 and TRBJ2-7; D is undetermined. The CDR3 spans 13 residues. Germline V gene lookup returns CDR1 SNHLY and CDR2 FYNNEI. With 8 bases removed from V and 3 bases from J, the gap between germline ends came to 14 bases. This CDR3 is CASFPRPNYEQYF. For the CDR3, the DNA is TGTGCCAGCTTCCCCCGACCAAACTACGAGCAGTACTTC.

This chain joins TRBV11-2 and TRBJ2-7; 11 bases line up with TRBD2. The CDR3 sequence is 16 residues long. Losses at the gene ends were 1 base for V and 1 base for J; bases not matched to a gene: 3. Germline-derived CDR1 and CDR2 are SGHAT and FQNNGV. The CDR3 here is CASSLASGRLSYEQYF. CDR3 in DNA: TGTGCCAGCAGCTTAGCTAGCGGGAGGCTGTCCTACGAGCAGTACTTC.

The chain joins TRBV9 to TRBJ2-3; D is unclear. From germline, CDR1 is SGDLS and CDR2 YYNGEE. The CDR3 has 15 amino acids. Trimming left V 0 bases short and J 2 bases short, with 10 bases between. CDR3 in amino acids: CASSVVAEYTDTQYF. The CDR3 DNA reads TGTGCCAGCAGCGTAGTGGCGGAATACACAGATACGCAGTATTTT.

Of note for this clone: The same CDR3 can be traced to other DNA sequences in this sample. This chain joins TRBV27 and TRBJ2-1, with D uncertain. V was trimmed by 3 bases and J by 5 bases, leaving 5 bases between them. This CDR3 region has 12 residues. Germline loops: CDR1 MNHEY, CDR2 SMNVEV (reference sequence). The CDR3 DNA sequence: TGTGCCAGCAGTTTGGGAAACAATGAGCAGTTCTTC. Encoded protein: CASSLGNNEQFF.

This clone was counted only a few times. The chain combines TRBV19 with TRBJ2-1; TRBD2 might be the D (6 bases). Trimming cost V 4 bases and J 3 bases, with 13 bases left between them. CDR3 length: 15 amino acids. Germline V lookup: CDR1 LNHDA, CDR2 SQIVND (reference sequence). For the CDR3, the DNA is TGTGCCAGTAGTACCTTGGAGGGACTCTACAATGAGCAGTTCTTC. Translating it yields CASSTLEGLYNEQFF.

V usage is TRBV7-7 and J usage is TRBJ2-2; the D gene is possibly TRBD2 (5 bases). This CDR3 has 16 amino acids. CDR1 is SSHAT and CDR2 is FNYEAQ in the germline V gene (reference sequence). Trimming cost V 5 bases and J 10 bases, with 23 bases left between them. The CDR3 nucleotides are TGTGCCAGCAGCATTGGGGTCGCGGGTTTAGGCTCGGAGCTGTTTTTT. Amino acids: CASSIGVAGLGSELFF.

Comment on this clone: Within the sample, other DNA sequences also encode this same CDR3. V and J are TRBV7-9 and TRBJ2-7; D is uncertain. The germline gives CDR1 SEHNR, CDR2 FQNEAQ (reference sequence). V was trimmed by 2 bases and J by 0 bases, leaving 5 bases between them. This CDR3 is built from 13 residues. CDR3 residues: CASSLRPSYEQYF. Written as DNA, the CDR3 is TGTGCCAGCAGCTTACGGCCCTCCTACGAGCAGTACTTC.

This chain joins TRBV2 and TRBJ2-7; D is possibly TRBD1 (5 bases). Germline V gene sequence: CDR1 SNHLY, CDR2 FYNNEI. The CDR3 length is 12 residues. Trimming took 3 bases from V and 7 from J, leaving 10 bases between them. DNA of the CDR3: TGTGCCAGCAGTGACAGGGTTCCGGAGCAGTACTTC. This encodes CASSDRVPEQYF.

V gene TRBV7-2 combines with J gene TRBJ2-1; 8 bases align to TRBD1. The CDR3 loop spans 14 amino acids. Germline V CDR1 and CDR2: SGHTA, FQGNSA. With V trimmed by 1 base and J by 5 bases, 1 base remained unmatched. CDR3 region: CASSLDRGNNEQFF. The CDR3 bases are TGTGCCAGCAGCTTAGACAGGGGGAACAATGAGCAGTTCTTC.